This T cell receptor (beta chain) was profiled in a study of beta chain features in type 1 diabetes. Expressed TCRB transcripts were sequenced because the entire RNA isolate underwent reverse transcription. Assay: immunoSEQ multiplex PCR; the TCRdb copy retains only in-frame clones and omits some. In the table there are a few hundred thousand clones, under 20% of which are singletons. Study-wide findings and caveats: Reduced insertions and increased deletions marked VDJ junctions in type 1 diabetes patients. Naive, central memory and Treg TCRB repertoires appeared more alike in patients than in healthy donors. Shorter TCRB CDR3s, moderately but significantly so, were found in Type 1 diabetes patients in all four CD4+ subsets.

The authors sorted CD4+ naive, central memory, regulatory and stem cell-like memory cells via CD45RO/CCR7/CD25/CD127/CD95/CD27. V was clipped by 1 base and J by 9 bases; unmatched bases: 4. The CDR3 runs to 15 residues. Germline CDR1 reads LNHNV; CDR2 reads YYDKDF (reference sequence). For this clone: Its matching antigen is unknown.

The clonotype comes from a man aged 30 to 45 with type 1 diabetes. The V gene is TRBV15, the J gene TRBJ2-1, with 12 nucleotides matching TRBD1. The sequenced sample consisted of naive CD4+ T cells from blood. CDR3 region: CATSRVGQGALEQFF. The CDR3 nucleotides are TGTGCCACCAGCAGAGTGGGACAGGGGGCCCTTGAGCAGTTCTTC.